In this sample, the clone carrying this TCR beta chain turned up many times. TCR beta CDR3 regions were amplified from RNA. Primed by the HTBI set, a first-round RT-PCR was run on the TCR CDR3. TCRdb redid the calling of the multiplex PCR reads with MiXCR, one entry per CDR3 protein. The data contain hundreds of thousands of distinct CDR3 sequences, roughly 14% of them seen just once; the ten biggest clones take up about 13%. Diagnoses were established using clinical symptoms, serum thyroxine and TRAb, thyroid ultrasound and orbital computed tomography. The authors took PBMCs from roughly 9.3 ml fresh peripheral blood. The sample originates from a study of T cells in Graves' hyperthyroidism and ophthalmopathy. CDR3 length: 14 amino acids. Germline CDR1 SNHLY, CDR2 FYNNEI. With 2 bases removed from V and 0 bases from J, the gap between germline ends came to 5 bases.

This clonotype originated in a man aged 18 to 29 with Graves' ophthalmopathy. The chain is built from TRBV2 and TRBJ2-4; D ambiguous. The sequencing input was blood. The CDR3 DNA reads as TGTGCCAGCAGTGAACTGCTAGCCAAAAACATTCAGTACTTC. This sequence encodes CASSELLAKNIQYF.